These 21 T cell receptor beta chains originate from one sample sequenced in a study of T cells after yellow fever vaccination. TCRdb re-derived calls from the 5' RACE reads in MiXCR, one entry per CDR3 protein. The table has about 160,000 distinct CDR3 sequences, around 9.3% seen once. The specimen was CD8+ T cells sorted from PBMCs, collected 45 days after the yellow fever booster vaccination. All receptors come from a man between 18 and 35 years old who received the YFV17D yellow fever vaccine.

The sample holds one count of this clonotype. This chain joins TRBV6-2 or TRBV6-3 and TRBJ2-5, with D unclear. V was clipped by 7 bases and J by 1 base, with 16 bases between them. The CDR3 consists of 15 residues. Germline V CDR1 and CDR2: MNHEY, SVGEGT. The CDR3 loop is CASISPWNPQETQYF. In DNA, the CDR3 is TGTGCCAGCATCTCCCCATGGAACCCCCAAGAGACCCAGTACTTC.

V usage is TRBV20-1 and J usage is TRBJ2-3; D might be TRBD2 (6 bases). Germline CDR1 reads DFQATT; CDR2 reads SNEGSKA (reference sequence). This CDR3 spans 12 amino acids. Trimming stripped 5 bases from V and 6 bases from J, with 12 bases between. The CDR3 DNA follows: TGCAGTGCTGACGCGGGGTCGGATACGCAGTATTTT. It is translated as CSADAGSDTQYF.

The genes are TRBV29-1 and TRBJ1-2; the D gene is possibly TRBD1 (5 bases). The germline CDR1 and CDR2 sequences are SQVTM and ANQGSEA. This CDR3 comprises 11 residues. The V and J ends lost 4 bases and 6 bases respectively, with 9 bases between them. The CDR3 protein is CSVVGAHGYTF. CDR3 bases: TGCAGCGTTGTAGGGGCTCATGGCTACACCTTC. Variable domain in full (rest from reference TRBV29-1 and TRBJ1-2): SAVISQKPSRDICQRGTSLTIQCQVDSQVTMMFWYRQQPGQSLTLIATANQGSEATYESGFVIDKFPISRPNLTFSTLTVSNMSPEDSSIYLCSVVGAHGYTFGSGTRLTVV.

This clonotype was observed a few times. The chain carries TRBV7-4 and TRBJ2-5, with D tentatively TRBD2 (5 bases). Trimming left V 4 bases short and J 2 bases short, with 11 bases between. The CDR3 loop spans 14 amino acids. CDR1 SGHVT and CDR2 SQSDAQ come from the germline V gene. The CDR3 DNA sequence: TGTGCCAGCAGCTACCGGACGGGACAAGAGACCCAGTACTTC. This translates into CASSYRTGQETQYF.

This clonotype has more than one count but fewer than ten. The V call is TRBV11-1, the J call TRBJ2-2; D is uncertain. Germline CDR1 is SGHAT and CDR2 is FQDESV (reference sequence). V was shortened by 4 bases and J by 1 base, with 10 bases between the two germline ends. This CDR3 spans 15 amino acids. CDR3 sequence: CASSSPEGNTGELFF. CDR3 sequence (DNA): TGTGCCAGCAGCTCGCCCGAAGGGAACACCGGGGAGCTGTTTTTT.

V gene TRBV7-9 combines with J gene TRBJ1-1; maybe TRBD1 (6 bases). Trimming removed 3 bases from V and 6 bases from J, with 11 bases in between. Germline V gene lookup returns CDR1 SEHNR and CDR2 FQNEAQ (reference sequence). This CDR3 spans 13 amino acids. The CDR3 DNA is TGTGCCAGCAGCTTCCGGGGGCGGTCTGAAGCTTTCTTT. The encoded protein is CASSFRGRSEAFF. The full variable domain, completed using reference TRBV7-9 and TRBJ1-1, is DTGVSQNPRHKITKRGQNVTFRCDPISEHNRLYWYRQTLGQGPEFLTYFQNEAQLEKSRLLSDRFSAERPKGSFSTLEIQRTEQGDSAMYLCASSFRGRSEAFFGQGTRLTVV.

Many counts were recorded for this clonotype. The J gene is TRBJ1-1, the V gene TRBV10-3; D gene ambiguous. This CDR3 is built from 11 residues. V was cut by 10 bases and J by 3 bases, with 9 bases left in between. The V gene's germline CDR1 is ENHRY and CDR2 SYGVKD. CDR3 sequence (DNA): TGTGCCACCGGGAGGGACACTGAAGCTTTCTTT. Residues: CATGRDTEAFF.

This clonotype was counted ten times or more. This chain uses TRBV6-1 with TRBJ2-7; 10 nucleotides line up with TRBD1. Trimming at V came to 1 base and at J to 2 bases, leaving 2 bases not matched to a gene. This CDR3 comprises 15 residues. Per the germline V gene, CDR1 is MNHNS and CDR2 is SASEGT. The CDR3, as DNA: TGTGCCAGCAGTGAAGATGGGACAGGGGCCTACGAGCAGTACTTC. Translated: CASSEDGTGAYEQYF.

This clonotype showed up just a few times. The rearrangement links TRBV15 to TRBJ2-7; TRBD1 matches 8 bases. Germline V gene sequence: CDR1 LNHNV, CDR2 YYDKDF (reference sequence). Trimming cost V 5 bases and J 1 base; bases outside gene matches: 1. There are 13 residues in the CDR3. The CDR3 spells CATSYRGSYEQYF. CDR3 coding DNA: TGTGCCACCAGCTACAGGGGGTCCTACGAGCAGTACTTC.

The chain couples TRBV18 to TRBJ1-1; D gene uncertain. The V gene lost 3 bases and the J gene lost 8 bases, with 10 bases spanning the gap. The CDR3 is made up of 12 amino acids. The germline gives CDR1 KGHSH, CDR2 LQKENI. For the CDR3, the DNA is TGTGCCAGCTCACCCAGCTCCGCCGAAGCTTTCTTT. Translated: CASSPSSAEAFF.

This clonotype appeared a few times. The genes are TRBV11-2 and TRBJ2-4, with TRBD1 matching 9 bases. The trim removed 5 bases at V and 0 bases at J, leaving 17 bases unmatched. The CDR3 extends over 20 amino acids. Germline V gives CDR1 SGHAT, CDR2 FQNNGV. The CDR3 spells CASSPKGTGLPHLAKNIQYF. The CDR3 nucleotides read TGTGCCAGCAGCCCTAAAGGGACAGGGCTTCCTCACTTAGCCAAAAACATTCAGTACTTC.

This clonotype was found a few times. The gene calls are TRBV12-3 or TRBV12-4 and TRBJ2-7, with no clear D. This CDR3 contains 12 residues. Trimming removed 2 bases at V and 3 bases at J, with 5 bases between. CDR3 coding DNA: TGTGCCAGCAGTTTAATGGTCTACGAGCAGTACTTC. As protein: CASSLMVYEQYF.

This clonotype was recorded a few times. The chain joins TRBV6-5 to TRBJ1-1; no definite D call. This CDR3 region has 14 residues. V was cut by 3 bases and J by 5 bases, with 13 bases left in between. Germline CDR1 is MNHEY and CDR2 is SVGAGI. CDR3 DNA: TGTGCCAGCAGTTATGAGGGTATGAGGACTGAAGCTTTCTTT. This sequence encodes CASSYEGMRTEAFF.

This clonotype was seen a few times. The genes are TRBV28 and TRBJ1-1; perhaps TRBD1 as D (6 bases). In germline, CDR1 is MDHEN, CDR2 SYDVKM. The CDR3 is 13 residues long. V lost 7 bases and J 0 bases, leaving 9 bases between the germline ends. DNA for the CDR3: TGTGCCAGCAAGGGGGGGATGAACACTGAAGCTTTCTTT. Its translation: CASKGGMNTEAFF.

This clonotype was seen more than once but under ten times. The chain combines TRBV25-1 with TRBJ2-3; 8 nucleotides match TRBD2. Unmatched junction bases numbered 8, after V lost 5 bases and J lost 1 base. Per germline, CDR1 MGHDK and CDR2 SYGVNS. The CDR3 is made up of 16 amino acids. CDR3 protein: CASSLWAGGRTDTQYF. In DNA form, the CDR3 reads TGTGCCAGCAGTCTATGGGCGGGGGGACGCACAGATACGCAGTATTTT.

The chain links TRBV6-1 to TRBJ2-7, with TRBD1 as a possible D gene (6 bases). The germline V gene encodes CDR1 MNHNS and CDR2 SASEGT. This CDR3 is 14 amino acids long. Deletions cut 3 bases from V and 3 bases from J, with 12 bases between. The CDR3 sequence: CASSEWLGHYEQYV. The CDR3 DNA follows: TGTGCCAGCAGTGAGTGGTTGGGACACTACGAGCAGTACGTC.

This clonotype was detected only a few times. V and J are TRBV5-1 and TRBJ2-7; maybe TRBD2 (5 bases). Trimming stripped 2 bases from V and 2 bases from J, with 8 bases between. CDR1 SGHRS and CDR2 YFSETQ come from the germline V gene. The CDR3 sequence is 13 residues long. CDR3 sequence reads: CASSFTGTYEQYF. CDR3 nucleotide sequence: TGCGCCAGCAGCTTTACGGGGACCTACGAGCAGTACTTC.

This clonotype was detected a few times. This chain joins TRBV27 and TRBJ2-1; 11 bases line up with TRBD2. Germline CDR1 MNHEY, CDR2 SMNVEV (reference sequence). V was clipped by 5 bases and J by 6 bases; unmatched bases: 6. This CDR3 is 15 amino acids long. The CDR3 protein is CASSTQGLAGNEQFF. CDR3 coding DNA: TGTGCCAGCAGTACCCAAGGACTAGCGGGCAATGAGCAGTTCTTC.

This clonotype was counted only a few times. The V and J genes are TRBV11-2 and TRBJ2-5, with 14 bases aligning to TRBD2. Germline V gives CDR1 SGHAT, CDR2 FQNNGV. The length of the CDR3 is 15 residues. V lost 6 bases and J lost 5; bases outside the gene matches: 5. CDR3 nucleotide sequence: TGTGCCAGCAGGGGACTAGCGGGGGCGAGGGAGACCCAGTACTTC. Encoded protein: CASRGLAGARETQYF.

This clonotype was detected a few times. The chain carries TRBV4-3 and TRBJ1-5; D might be TRBD1 (5 bases). There are 18 residues in the CDR3. CDR1 LGHNA and CDR2 YSLEER come from the germline V gene. Deletions cut 0 bases from V and 1 base from J, with 16 bases between. CDR3 sequence (DNA): TGCGCCAGCAGCCAAGATCTCAGTGGGACCCCCAGCAATCAGCCCCAGCATTTT. This encodes CASSQDLSGTPSNQPQHF.

This chain uses TRBV7-9 with TRBJ2-7, with D uncertain. Trimming pared 5 bases from V and 4 bases from J, leaving 21 bases between. The CDR3 extends over 16 amino acids. Germline values: CDR1 SEHNR, CDR2 FQNEAQ (reference sequence). CDR3 sequence reads: CASSPRVGTRSYEQYF. The DNA of the CDR3 is TGTGCCAGCAGCCCACGCGTTGGCACCAGATCATACGAGCAGTACTTC. Using reference TRBV7-9 and TRBJ2-7 for the parts outside the CDR3, the full variable domain is DTGVSQNPRHKITKRGQNVTFRCDPISEHNRLYWYRQTLGQGPEFLTYFQNEAQLEKSRLLSDRFSAERPKGSFSTLEIQRTEQGDSAMYLCASSPRVGTRSYEQYFGPGTRLTVT.